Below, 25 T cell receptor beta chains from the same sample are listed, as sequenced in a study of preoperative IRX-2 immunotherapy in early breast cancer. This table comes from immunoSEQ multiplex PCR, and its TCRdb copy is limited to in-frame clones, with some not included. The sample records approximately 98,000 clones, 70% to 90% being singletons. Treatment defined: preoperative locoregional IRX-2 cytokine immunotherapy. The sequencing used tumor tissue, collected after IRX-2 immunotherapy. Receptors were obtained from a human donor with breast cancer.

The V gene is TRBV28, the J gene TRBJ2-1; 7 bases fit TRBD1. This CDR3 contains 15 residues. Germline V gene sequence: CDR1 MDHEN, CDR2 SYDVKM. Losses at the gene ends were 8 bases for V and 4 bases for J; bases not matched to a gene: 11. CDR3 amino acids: CASGSPGQNYNEQFF. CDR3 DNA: TGTGCCAGCGGCTCGCCGGGACAGAATTACAATGAGCAGTTCTTC.

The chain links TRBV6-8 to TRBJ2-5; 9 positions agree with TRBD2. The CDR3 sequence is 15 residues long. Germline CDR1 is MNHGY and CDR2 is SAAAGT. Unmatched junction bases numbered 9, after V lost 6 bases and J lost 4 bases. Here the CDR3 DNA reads TGTGCCAGCAGACGAGCGGGGGGTCCCCCAGAGACCCAGTACTTC. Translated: CASRRAGGPPETQYF.

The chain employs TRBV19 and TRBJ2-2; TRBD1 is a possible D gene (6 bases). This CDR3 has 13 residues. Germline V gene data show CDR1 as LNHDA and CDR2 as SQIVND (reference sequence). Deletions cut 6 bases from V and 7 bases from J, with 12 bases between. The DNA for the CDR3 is TGTGCCAGTAGATTACAGGGTTACGGGGAGCTGTTTTTT. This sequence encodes CASRLQGYGELFF.

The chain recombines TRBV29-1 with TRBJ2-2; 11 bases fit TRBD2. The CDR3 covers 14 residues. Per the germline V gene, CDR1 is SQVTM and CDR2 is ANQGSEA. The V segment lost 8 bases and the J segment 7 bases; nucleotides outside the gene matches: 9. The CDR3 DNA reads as TGCAGCATTAAGACTAGCGGGACCAACGGGGAGCTGTTTTTT. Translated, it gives CSIKTSGTNGELFF.

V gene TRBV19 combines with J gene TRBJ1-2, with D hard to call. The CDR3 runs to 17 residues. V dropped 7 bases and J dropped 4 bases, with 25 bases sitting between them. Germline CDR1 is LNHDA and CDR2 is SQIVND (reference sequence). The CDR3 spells CASISIGGANEVYGYTF. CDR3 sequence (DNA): TGTGCCAGTATAAGTATTGGCGGAGCCAACGAAGTCTATGGCTACACCTTC.

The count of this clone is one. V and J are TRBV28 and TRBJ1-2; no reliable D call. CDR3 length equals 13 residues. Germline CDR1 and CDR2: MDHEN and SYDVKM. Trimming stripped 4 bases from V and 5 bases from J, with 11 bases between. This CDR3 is CASSSTRIYGYTF. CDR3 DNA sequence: TGTGCCAGCAGTTCGACAAGAATTTATGGCTACACCTTC.

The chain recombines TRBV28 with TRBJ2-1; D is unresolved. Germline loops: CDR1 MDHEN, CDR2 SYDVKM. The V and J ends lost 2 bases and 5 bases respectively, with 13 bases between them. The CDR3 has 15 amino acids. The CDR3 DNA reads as TGTGCCAGCAGTTTAGTCCAAAGCATTAACAATGAGCAGTTCTTC. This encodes CASSLVQSINNEQFF.

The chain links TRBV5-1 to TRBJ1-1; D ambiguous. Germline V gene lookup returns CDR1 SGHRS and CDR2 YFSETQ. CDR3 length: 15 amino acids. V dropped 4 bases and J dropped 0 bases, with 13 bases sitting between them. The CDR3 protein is CASSPSPGMNTEAFF. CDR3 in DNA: TGCGCCAGCAGCCCCTCTCCGGGGATGAACACTGAAGCTTTCTTT.

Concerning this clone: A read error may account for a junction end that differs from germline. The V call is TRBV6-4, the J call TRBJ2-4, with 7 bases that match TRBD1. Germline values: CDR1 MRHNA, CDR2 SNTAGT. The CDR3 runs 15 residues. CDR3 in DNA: TGTGCCAGCAGTTACTCTTATGACAGGGAAAACATTCAGTACTTC. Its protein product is CASSYSYDRENIQYF.

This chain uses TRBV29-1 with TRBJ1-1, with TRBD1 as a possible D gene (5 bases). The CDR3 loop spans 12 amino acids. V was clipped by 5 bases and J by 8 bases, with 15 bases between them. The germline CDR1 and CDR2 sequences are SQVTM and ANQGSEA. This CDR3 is CSVRDGRREAFF. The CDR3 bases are TGCAGCGTTAGGGACGGGAGAAGAGAAGCTTTCTTT.

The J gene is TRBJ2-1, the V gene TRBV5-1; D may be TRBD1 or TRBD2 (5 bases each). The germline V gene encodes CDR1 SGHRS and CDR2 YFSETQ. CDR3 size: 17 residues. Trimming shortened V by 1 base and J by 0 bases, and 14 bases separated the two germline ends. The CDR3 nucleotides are TGCGCCAGCAGCTTGAGAGGGGAACAAGGCTCCTACAATGAGCAGTTCTTC. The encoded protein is CASSLRGEQGSYNEQFF.

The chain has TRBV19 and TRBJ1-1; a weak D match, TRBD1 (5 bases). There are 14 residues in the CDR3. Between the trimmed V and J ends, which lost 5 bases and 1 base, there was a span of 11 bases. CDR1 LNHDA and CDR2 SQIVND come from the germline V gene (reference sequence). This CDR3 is CASSGRDRNTEAFF. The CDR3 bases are TGTGCCAGTAGTGGGCGTGACAGGAACACTGAAGCTTTCTTT.

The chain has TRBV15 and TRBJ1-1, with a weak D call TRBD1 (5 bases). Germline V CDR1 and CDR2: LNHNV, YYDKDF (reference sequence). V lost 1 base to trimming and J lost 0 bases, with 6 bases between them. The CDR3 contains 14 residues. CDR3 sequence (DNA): TGTGCCACCAGCAGAGGACAGCTGAACACTGAAGCTTTCTTT. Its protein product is CATSRGQLNTEAFF.

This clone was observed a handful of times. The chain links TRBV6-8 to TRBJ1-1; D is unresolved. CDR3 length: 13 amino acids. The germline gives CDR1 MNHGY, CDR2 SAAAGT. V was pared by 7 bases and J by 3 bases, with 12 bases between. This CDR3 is CASTRRGDTEAFF. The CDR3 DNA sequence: TGTGCCAGCACTCGGCGTGGGGACACTGAAGCTTTCTTT.

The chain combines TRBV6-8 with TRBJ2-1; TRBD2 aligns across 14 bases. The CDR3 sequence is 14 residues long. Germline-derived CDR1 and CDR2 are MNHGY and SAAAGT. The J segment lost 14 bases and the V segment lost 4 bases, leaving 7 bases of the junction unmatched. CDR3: CASSLRLAGGAKFF. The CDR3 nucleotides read TGTGCCAGCAGTTTACGACTAGCGGGGGGGGCGAAGTTCTTC.

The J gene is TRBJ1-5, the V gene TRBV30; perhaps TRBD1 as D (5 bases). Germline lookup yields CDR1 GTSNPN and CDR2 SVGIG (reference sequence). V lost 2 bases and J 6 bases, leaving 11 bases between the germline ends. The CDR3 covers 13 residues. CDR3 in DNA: TGTGCCTGGAGTCCAAATCAGGGTCAGCCCCAGCATTTT. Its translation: CAWSPNQGQPQHF.

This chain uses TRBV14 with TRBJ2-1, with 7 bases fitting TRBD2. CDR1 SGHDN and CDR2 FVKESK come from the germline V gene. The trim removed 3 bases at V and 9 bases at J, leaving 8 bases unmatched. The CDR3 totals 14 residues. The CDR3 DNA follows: TGTGCCAGCAGCCAGAGTCGGGGGGTCCTTGAGCAGTTCTTC. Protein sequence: CASSQSRGVLEQFF.

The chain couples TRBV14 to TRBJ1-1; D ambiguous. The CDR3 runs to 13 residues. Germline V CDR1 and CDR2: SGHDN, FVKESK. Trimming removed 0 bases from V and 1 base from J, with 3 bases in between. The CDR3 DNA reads TGTGCCAGCAGCCAAGACACGAACACTGAAGCTTTCTTT. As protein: CASSQDTNTEAFF.

This chain's CDR3 is CASSIAQGPGTVDTIYF. DNA for the CDR3: TGTGCCAGTAGTATAGCCCAAGGCCCCGGGACAGTGGACACCATATATTTT. The gene calls are TRBV19 and TRBJ1-3, with TRBD1 matching over 7 bases. Trimming cost V 1 base and J 8 bases; bases outside gene matches: 14. CDR3 length: 17 residues. The V gene's germline CDR1 is LNHDA and CDR2 SQIVND (reference sequence).

The CDR3 loop reads CASSLAGGRNEQFF. CDR3 DNA: TGCGCCAGCAGTCTAGCGGGAGGACGGAATGAGCAGTTCTTC. J is TRBJ2-1 and V is TRBV10-2, with 11 nucleotides matching TRBD2. Per germline, CDR1 WSHSY and CDR2 SAAADI. V lost 5 bases, J lost 7 bases, and 4 bases stayed unmatched. The CDR3 has 14 residues.

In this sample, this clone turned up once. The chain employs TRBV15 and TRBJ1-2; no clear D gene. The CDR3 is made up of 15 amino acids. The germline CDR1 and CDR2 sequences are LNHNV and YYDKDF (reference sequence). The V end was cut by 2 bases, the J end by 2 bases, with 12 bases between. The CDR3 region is CATSRSRERNYGYTF. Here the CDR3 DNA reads TGTGCCACCAGCAGAAGTCGGGAACGGAACTATGGCTACACCTTC.

The DNA of the CDR3 is TGCGCCAGCTCGCAACAGGGGGCTATCACTGAAGCTTTCTTT. Protein sequence: CASSQQGAITEAFF. This sequence joins TRBV10-2 and TRBJ1-1; 9 bases line up with TRBD1. Germline CDR1 is WSHSY and CDR2 is SAAADI. The J segment lost 4 bases and the V segment lost 8 bases, leaving 8 bases of the junction unmatched. This CDR3 is 14 amino acids long.

CDR3 loop: CASNNGGQPQHF. CDR3 DNA sequence: TGTGCCAGCAACAACGGGGGTCAGCCCCAGCATTTT. This rearrangement joins TRBV25-1 to TRBJ1-5; a possible D gene is TRBD1 (5 bases). Between the trimmed V and J ends, which lost 7 bases and 6 bases, there was a span of 10 bases. The CDR3 runs 12 residues. Germline V CDR1 and CDR2: MGHDK, SYGVNS. The full variable domain, rest sourced from reference TRBV25-1 and TRBJ1-5, is EADIYQTPRYLVIGTGKKITLECSQTMGHDKMYWYQQDPGMELHLIHYSYGVNSTEKGDLSSESTVSRIRTEHFPLTLESARPSHTSQYLCASNNGGQPQHFGDGTRLSIL.

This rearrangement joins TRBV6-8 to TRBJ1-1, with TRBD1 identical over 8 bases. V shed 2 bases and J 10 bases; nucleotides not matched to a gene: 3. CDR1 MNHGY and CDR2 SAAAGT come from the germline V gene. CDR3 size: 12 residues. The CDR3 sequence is CASSYGQGRAFF. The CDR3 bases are TGTGCCAGCAGTTACGGACAGGGTCGAGCTTTCTTT.

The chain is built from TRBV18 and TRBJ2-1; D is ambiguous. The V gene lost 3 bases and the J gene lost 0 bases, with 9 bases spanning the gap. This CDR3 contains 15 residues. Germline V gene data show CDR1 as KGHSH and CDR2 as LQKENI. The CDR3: CASSPNFPSYNEQFF. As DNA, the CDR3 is TGTGCCAGCTCACCTAATTTTCCCTCCTACAATGAGCAGTTCTTC.